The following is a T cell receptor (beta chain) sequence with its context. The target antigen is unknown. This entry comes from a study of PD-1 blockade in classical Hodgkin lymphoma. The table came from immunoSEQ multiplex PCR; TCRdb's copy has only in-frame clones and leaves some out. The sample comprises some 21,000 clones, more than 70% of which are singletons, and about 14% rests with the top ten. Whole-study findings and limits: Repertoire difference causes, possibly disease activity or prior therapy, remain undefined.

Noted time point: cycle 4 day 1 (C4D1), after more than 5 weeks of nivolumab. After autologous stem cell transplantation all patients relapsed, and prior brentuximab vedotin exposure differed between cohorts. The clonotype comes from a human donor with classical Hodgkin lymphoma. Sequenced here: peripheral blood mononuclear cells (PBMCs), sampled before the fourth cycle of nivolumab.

The CDR3 protein is CASSVALDGGLQETQYF. The CDR3 region has the DNA TGTGCCAGCAGCGTAGCTCTCGACGGGGGGCTTCAAGAGACCCAGTACTTC. The chain carries TRBV9 and TRBJ2-5; tentatively, D is TRBD2 (7 bases). CDR1 is SGDLS, CDR2 YYNGEE, per germline. This CDR3 has 17 residues. The V end was cut by 0 bases, the J end by 2 bases, with 17 bases between.